This T cell receptor beta chain was found in a study of technical replicates of blood from several donors. This clone showed up just once. Profiling relied on immunoSEQ multiplex PCR, and the TCRdb table lists in-frame clones only, not all of them. The table includes 11,000 to 15,000 clones, around 80% detected once. CDR3 length: 14 amino acids. Germline V gene sequence: CDR1 GTSNPN, CDR2 SVGIG (reference sequence). The V segment lost 3 bases and the J segment 9 bases; nucleotides outside the gene matches: 9. The specimen was PBMCs. The chain carries TRBV30 and TRBJ2-1; TRBD1 matches 9 bases. This sequence originates from a human donor in good health. The CDR3 protein is CAWRTGQGFGEQFF. In DNA, the CDR3 is TGTGCCTGGAGGACAGGACAGGGGTTTGGTGAGCAGTTCTTC.